One sample yielded the 9 T cell receptor beta chains listed below, sequenced in a study of glioma-infiltrating T cells after dendritic cell vaccination listed by TCRdb under 2016. The library was generated by the immunoSEQ multiplex PCR assay. Imported from immuneACCESS, the table was reduced by TCRdb to in-frame sequences with V and J called. These copies leave out some clones; in studies compared against another copy, an unresolved V gene accounts for under half, and the cause of the remainder is not known. Across this sample there are roughly 96,000 clones, with about four fifths seen only once. The top ten hold about 6.5% of the sample. The material sequenced was blood, taken before dendritic cell vaccination. Receptors originate from a human donor with glioblastoma.

This clone is a singleton in its sample. This rearrangement joins TRBV11-2 to TRBJ2-1; 12 bases are shared with TRBD2. Germline V gene data show CDR1 as SGHAT and CDR2 as FQNNGV. J gave up 6 bases and V 0 bases, and 6 bases lay outside the gene matches. The CDR3 consists of 17 residues. The CDR3 spells CASSLELAGGSGNEQFF. CDR3 sequence (DNA): TGTGCCAGCAGCTTAGAACTAGCGGGAGGATCTGGCAATGAGCAGTTCTTC. Together with reference TRBV11-2 and TRBJ2-1, the CDR3 gives the full variable domain: EAGVAQSPRYKIIEKRQSVAFWCNPISGHATLYWYQQILGQGPKLLIQFQNNGVVDDSQLPKDRFSAERLKGVDSTLKIQPAKLEDSAVYLCASSLELAGGSGNEQFFGPGTRLTVL.

The chain employs TRBV2 and TRBJ2-7; D gene uncertain. V was clipped by 7 bases and J by 3 bases, with 10 bases between them. CDR1 and CDR2 from the germline V gene are SNHLY and FYNNEI. The CDR3 is 12 amino acids. The chain's CDR3 is CASNAGYYEQYF. The CDR3 DNA reads TGTGCCAGCAACGCAGGCTACTACGAGCAGTACTTC. Looking up the rest from reference TRBV2 and TRBJ2-7 gives the full variable domain: EPEVTQTPSHQVTQMGQEVILRCVPISNHLYFYWYRQILGQKVEFLVSFYNNEISEKSEIFDDQFSVERPDGSNFTLKIRSTKLEDSAMYFCASNAGYYEQYFGPGTRLTVT.

The chain joins TRBV2 to TRBJ1-1, with D hard to call. Trimming stripped 3 bases from V and 1 base from J, with 6 bases between. Germline assignment: CDR1 SNHLY and CDR2 FYNNEI. There are 13 residues in the CDR3. The chain's CDR3 is CASSDRENTEAFF. For the CDR3, the DNA is TGTGCCAGCAGTGATCGAGAGAACACTGAAGCTTTCTTT.

This clone was detected only once. This sequence joins TRBV5-1 and TRBJ2-7; TRBD2 might be the D (5 bases). Germline values: CDR1 SGHRS, CDR2 YFSETQ. The CDR3 has 15 amino acids. V dropped 0 bases and J dropped 2 bases, with 12 bases sitting between them. The CDR3 sequence is CASSLGGVGTYEQYF. The CDR3 nucleotides read TGCGCCAGCAGCTTGGGTGGGGTCGGGACCTACGAGCAGTACTTC.

The genes are TRBV27 and TRBJ2-7, with D maybe TRBD2 (6 bases). Trimming took 4 bases from V and 0 from J, leaving 13 bases between them. Germline CDR1 reads MNHEY; CDR2 reads SMNVEV (reference sequence). The CDR3 extends over 15 amino acids. CDR3 loop: CASSSGLPGSYEQYF. The CDR3, as DNA: TGTGCCAGCAGTTCCGGACTACCTGGCTCCTACGAGCAGTACTTC.

The chain couples TRBV19 to TRBJ2-1; D might be TRBD2 (6 bases). V lost 3 bases and J 12 bases, leaving 12 bases between the germline ends. Germline assignment: CDR1 LNHDA and CDR2 SQIVND (reference sequence). This CDR3 region has 12 residues. This CDR3 is CASSIVRGGQFF. In DNA form, the CDR3 reads TGTGCCAGTAGTATTGTGAGGGGAGGGCAGTTCTTC.

The sample holds one count of this clone. This chain uses TRBV28 with TRBJ1-2; 9 bases align to TRBD1. CDR1 and CDR2 (germline): MDHEN, SYDVKM. V dropped 6 bases and J dropped 5; count of bases not matched to a gene: 7. This CDR3 is built from 14 residues. The CDR3 sequence: CASSPQGAGYGYTF. The CDR3 DNA is TGTGCCAGCAGCCCACAGGGGGCAGGGTATGGCTACACCTTC.

This chain connects TRBV4-1 to TRBJ1-5; D possibly corresponds to TRBD1 (6 bases). This CDR3 is 14 amino acids long. Germline loops: CDR1 MGHRA, CDR2 YSYEKL. Trimming took off 4 bases at V and 0 bases at J, with 7 bases between the two ends. The CDR3 DNA is TGCGCCAGCAGCCCGGACAGTAGCAATCAGCCCCAGCATTTT. It yields the protein CASSPDSSNQPQHF.

V gene TRBV10-1 combines with J gene TRBJ2-1; D might be TRBD2 (6 bases). The CDR3 covers 16 residues. With 3 bases removed from V and 0 bases from J, the gap between germline ends came to 12 bases. Germline V gives CDR1 WNHNN, CDR2 SYGVQD (reference sequence). The CDR3 spells CASSDIRGSSYNEQFF. The DNA of the CDR3 is TGCGCCAGCAGTGACATACGGGGGAGCTCCTACAATGAGCAGTTCTTC.